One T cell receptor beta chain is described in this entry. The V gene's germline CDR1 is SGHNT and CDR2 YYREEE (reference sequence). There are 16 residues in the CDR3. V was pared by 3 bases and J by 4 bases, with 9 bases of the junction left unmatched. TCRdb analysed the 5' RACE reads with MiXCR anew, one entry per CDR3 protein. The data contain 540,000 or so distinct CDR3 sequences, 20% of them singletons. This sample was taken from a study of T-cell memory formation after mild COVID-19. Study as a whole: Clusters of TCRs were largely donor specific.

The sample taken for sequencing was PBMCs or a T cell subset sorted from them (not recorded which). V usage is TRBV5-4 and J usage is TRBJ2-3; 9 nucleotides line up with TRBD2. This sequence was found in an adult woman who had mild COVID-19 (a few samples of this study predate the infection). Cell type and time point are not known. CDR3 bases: TGTGCCAGCAGCTCCTCACCTAGCGGGAAGGCAGATACGCAGTATTTT. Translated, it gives CASSSSPSGKADTQYF.